This T cell receptor (beta chain) was retrieved from a study of T cell responses to AZD1222 COVID-19 vaccine. Study as a whole: The analysis combined second doses at about 4 or about 12 weeks.

Findings and limits, study-wide: Spike was spanned by vaccine-associated CD4 TCRs, which were dominant at 160-218 and 743-854. Donors were chiefly white British, with a greater number of females, and clonal diversity was perhaps underestimated. Breadth and depth of Spike-specific TCRs rose after two AZD1222 doses.

Germline V gene sequence: CDR1 SGHNT, CDR2 YYREEE (reference sequence). CDR3 length: 14 residues. Trimming shortened V by 3 bases and J by 3 bases, and 11 bases separated the two germline ends. Regarding this clone: Its target is unknown.

Clones were read by immunoSEQ multiplex PCR, and TCRdb kept only the in-frame ones, dropping some. The sample records around 100,000 clones, 90% to 95% being singletons. The rearrangement uses TRBV5-4 and TRBJ2-3; unclear D gene. The TCR sequence derives from an adult in good health. The sample in question was peripheral blood, obtained on day 0 of AZD1222 vaccination. CDR3 region: CASSSALETDTQYF. The CDR3 DNA reads as TGTGCCAGCAGCTCTGCTTTGGAAACAGATACGCAGTATTTT. Full variable domain (remainder filled in from reference TRBV5-4 and TRBJ2-3): ETGVTQSPTHLIKTRGQQVTLRCSSQSGHNTVSWYQQALGQGPQFIFQYYREEENGRGNFPPRFSGLQFPNYSSELNVNALELDDSALYLCASSSALETDTQYFGPGTRLTVL.